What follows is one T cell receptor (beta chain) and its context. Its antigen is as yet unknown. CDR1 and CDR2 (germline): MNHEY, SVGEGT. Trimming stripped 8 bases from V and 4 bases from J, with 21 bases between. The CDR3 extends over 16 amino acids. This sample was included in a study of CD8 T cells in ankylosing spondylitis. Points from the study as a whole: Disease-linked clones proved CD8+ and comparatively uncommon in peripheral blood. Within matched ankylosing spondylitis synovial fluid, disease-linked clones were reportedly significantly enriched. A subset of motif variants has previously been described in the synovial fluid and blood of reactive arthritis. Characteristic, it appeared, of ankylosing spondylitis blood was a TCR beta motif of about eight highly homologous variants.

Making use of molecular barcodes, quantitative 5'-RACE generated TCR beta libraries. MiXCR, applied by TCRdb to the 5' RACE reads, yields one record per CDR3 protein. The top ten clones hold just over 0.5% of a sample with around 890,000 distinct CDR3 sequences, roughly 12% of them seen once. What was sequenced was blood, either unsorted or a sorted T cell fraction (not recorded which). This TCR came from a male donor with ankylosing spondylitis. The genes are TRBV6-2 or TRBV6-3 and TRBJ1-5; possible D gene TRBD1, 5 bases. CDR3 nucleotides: TGTGCCAGCCAGGACGGATTTAGGGGAGTAAATCAGCCCCAGCATTTT. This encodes CASQDGFRGVNQPQHF.